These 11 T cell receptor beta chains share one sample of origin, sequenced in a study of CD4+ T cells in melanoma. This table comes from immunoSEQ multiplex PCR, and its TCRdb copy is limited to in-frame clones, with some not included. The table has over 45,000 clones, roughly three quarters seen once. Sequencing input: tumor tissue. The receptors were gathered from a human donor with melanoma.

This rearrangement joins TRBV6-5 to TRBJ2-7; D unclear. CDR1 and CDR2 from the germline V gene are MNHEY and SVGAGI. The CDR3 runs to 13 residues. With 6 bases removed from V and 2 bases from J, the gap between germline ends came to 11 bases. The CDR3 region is CASRPENTYEQYF. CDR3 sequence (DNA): TGTGCCAGCAGGCCCGAAAATACCTACGAGCAGTACTTC.

CDR3 residues: CASSSYRGEQFF. Here the CDR3 DNA reads TGTGCCAGCAGTTCGTACCGGGGGGAGCAGTTCTTC. V and J are TRBV27 and TRBJ2-1, with D possibly matching TRBD2 (6 bases). This CDR3 has 12 amino acids. V lost 4 bases to trimming and J lost 10 bases, with 11 bases between them. Looked up from germline, CDR1 is MNHEY and CDR2 is SMNVEV (reference sequence).

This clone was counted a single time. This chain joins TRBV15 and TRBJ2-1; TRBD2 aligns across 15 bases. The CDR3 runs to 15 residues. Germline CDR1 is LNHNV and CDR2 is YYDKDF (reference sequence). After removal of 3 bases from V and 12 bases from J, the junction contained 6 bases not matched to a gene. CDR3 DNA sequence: TGTGCCACCAGCAGGGGATTGGGACTAGCGGGGGGGCAGTTCTTC. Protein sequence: CATSRGLGLAGGQFF.

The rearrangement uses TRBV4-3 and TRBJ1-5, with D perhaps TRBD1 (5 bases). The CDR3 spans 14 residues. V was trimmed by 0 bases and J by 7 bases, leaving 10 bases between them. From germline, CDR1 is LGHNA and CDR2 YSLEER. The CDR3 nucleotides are TGCGCCAGCAGCCAAGATAGGGGAGACCAGCCCCAGCATTTT. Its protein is CASSQDRGDQPQHF.

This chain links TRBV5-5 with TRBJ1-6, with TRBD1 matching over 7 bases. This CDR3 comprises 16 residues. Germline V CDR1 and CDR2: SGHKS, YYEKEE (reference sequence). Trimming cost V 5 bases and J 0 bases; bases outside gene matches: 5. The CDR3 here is CASRRQGSSYNSPLHF. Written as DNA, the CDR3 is TGTGCCAGCAGGCGACAGGGCAGCTCCTATAATTCACCCCTCCACTTT.

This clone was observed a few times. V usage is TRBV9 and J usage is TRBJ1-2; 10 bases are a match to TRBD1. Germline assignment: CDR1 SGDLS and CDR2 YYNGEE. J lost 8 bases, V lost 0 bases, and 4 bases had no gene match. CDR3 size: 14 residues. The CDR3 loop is CASSVAGTGAGYTF. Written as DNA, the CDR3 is TGTGCCAGCAGCGTAGCGGGGACAGGGGCGGGCTACACCTTC.

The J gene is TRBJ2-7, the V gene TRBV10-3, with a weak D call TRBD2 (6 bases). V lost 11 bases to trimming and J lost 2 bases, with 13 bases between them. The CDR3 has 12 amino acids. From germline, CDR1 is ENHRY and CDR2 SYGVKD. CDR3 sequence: CASGGTPYEQYF. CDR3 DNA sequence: TGTGCCTCCGGCGGGACCCCCTACGAGCAGTACTTC.

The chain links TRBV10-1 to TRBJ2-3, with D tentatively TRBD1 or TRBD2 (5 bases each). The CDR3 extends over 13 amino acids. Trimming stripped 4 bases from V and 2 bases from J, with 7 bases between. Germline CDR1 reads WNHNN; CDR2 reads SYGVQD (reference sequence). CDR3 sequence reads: CASSGGVTDTQYF. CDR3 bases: TGCGCCAGCAGTGGAGGGGTCACAGATACGCAGTATTTT.

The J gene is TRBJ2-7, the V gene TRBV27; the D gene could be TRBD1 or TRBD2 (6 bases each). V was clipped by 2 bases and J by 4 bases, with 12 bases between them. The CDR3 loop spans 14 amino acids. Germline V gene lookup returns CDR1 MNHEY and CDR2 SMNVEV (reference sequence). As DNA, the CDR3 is TGTGCCAGCAGTTTAAGGGGGGCTCTGTACGAGCAGTACTTC. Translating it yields CASSLRGALYEQYF.

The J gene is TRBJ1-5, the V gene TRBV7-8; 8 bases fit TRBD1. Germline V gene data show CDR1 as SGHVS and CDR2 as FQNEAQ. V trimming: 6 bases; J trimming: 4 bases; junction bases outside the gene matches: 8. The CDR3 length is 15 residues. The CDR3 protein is CASSPDRVGNQPQHF. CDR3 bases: TGTGCCAGCAGTCCGGACAGGGTCGGAAATCAGCCCCAGCATTTT.

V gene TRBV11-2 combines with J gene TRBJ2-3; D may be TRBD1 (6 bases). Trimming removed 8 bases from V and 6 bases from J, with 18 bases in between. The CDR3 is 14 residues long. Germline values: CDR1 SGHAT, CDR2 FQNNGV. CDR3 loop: CASRPRTGLDTQYF. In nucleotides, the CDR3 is TGTGCCAGCCGACCTAGAACAGGGTTGGATACGCAGTATTTT.